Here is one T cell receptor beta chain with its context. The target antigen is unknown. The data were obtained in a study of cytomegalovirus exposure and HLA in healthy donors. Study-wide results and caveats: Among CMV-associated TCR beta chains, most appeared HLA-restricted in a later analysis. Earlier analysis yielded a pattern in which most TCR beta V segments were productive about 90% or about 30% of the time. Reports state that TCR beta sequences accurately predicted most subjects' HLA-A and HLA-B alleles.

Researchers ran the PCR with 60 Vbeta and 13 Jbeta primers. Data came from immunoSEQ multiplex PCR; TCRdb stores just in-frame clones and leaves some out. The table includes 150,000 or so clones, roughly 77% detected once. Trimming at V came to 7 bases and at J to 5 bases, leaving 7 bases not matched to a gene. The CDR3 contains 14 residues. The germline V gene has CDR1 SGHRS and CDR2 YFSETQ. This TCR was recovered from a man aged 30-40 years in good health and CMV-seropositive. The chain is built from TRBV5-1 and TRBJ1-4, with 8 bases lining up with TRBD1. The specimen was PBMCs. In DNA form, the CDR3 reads TGCGCCAGCTCCAAACAGGGGGGGAATGAAAAACTGTTTTTT. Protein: CASSKQGGNEKLFF.